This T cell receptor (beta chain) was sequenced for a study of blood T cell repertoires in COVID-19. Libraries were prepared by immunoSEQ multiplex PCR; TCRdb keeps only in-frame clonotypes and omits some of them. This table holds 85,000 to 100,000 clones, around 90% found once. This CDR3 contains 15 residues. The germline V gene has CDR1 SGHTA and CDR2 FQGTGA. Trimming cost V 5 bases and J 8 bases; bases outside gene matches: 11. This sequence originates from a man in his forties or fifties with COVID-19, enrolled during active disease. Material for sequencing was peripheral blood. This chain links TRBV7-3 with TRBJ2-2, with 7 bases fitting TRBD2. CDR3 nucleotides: TGTGCCAGCAGCCCTCCGGGCGGGGAGGGTGGGGAGCTGTTTTTT. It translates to CASSPPGGEGGELFF.